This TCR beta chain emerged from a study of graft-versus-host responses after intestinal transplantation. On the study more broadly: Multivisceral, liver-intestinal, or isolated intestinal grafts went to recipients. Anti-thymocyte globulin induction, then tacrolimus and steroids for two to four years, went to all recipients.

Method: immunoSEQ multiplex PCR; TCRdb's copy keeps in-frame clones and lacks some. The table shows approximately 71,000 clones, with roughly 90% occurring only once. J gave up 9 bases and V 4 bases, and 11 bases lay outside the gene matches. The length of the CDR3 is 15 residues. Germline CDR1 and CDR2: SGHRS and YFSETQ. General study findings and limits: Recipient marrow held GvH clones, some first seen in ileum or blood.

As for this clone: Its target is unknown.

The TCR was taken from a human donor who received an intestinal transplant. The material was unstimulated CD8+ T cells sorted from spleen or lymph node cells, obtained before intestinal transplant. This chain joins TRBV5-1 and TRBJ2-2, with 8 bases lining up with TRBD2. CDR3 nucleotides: TGCGCCAGCAGCCGGGAGCGGGGGAGGAACTGGGAGCTGTTTTTT. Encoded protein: CASSRERGRNWELFF.